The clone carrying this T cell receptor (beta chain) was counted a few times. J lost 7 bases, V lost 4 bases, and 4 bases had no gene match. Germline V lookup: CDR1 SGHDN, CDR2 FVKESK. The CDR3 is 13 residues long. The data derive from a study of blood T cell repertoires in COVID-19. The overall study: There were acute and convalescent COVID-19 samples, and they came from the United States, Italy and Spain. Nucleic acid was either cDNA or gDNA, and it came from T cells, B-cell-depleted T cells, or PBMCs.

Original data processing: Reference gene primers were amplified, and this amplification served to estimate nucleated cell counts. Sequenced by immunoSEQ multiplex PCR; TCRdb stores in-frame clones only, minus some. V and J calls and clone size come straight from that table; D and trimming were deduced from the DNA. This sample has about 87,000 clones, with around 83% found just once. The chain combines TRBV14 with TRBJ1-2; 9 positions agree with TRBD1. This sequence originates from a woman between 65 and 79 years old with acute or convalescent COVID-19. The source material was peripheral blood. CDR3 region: CASSRDRGIGYTF. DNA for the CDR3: TGTGCCAGCAGCCGAGACAGGGGGATTGGCTACACCTTC.